This TCR beta chain was identified in a study of cytomegalovirus exposure and HLA in healthy donors. Overall study findings and caveats: The only immune exposure information that was available was CMV serostatus.

Germline CDR1 is SGHDN and CDR2 is FVKESK. Losses at the gene ends were 3 bases for V and 2 bases for J; bases not matched to a gene: 1. The CDR3 totals 14 residues. This clone was recorded once. The antigen is not known. Vbeta (60) and Jbeta (13) primers were used in the PCR. The table came from immunoSEQ multiplex PCR; TCRdb's copy has only in-frame clones and leaves some out. Of under 200,000 clones detected, roughly 80% appear once; the ten largest clones hold 7.5% to 9.5%. The J gene is TRBJ2-7, the V gene TRBV14, with 10 bases identical to TRBD1. The receptor was derived from a male donor in good health and CMV-seropositive. Material: PBMCs. CDR3 region: CASSQTGGPYEQYF. The CDR3 coding sequence is TGTGCCAGCAGCCAGACAGGGGGCCCCTACGAGCAGTACTTC.